This entry concerns a single TCR beta chain. Antigen specificity is unknown. The germline V gene encodes CDR1 SGHTA and CDR2 FQGTGA. The length of the CDR3 is 13 residues. V shed 2 bases and J shed 5 bases, with 10 bases lying between them. This entry is derived from a study of T-cell memory formation after mild COVID-19. TCRdb itself ran the 5' RACE reads through MiXCR, one entry per CDR3 protein. Of under 650,000 distinct CDR3 sequences in the sample, about 20% were seen once. Study conclusions and caveats: Later expanders leaned CD4+, whereas day 15 to 85 contracting clones were balanced CD4/CD8.

Sequenced: PBMCs or a T cell subset sorted from them (not recorded which). The clonotype comes from an adult woman who had mild COVID-19 (a few samples of this study predate the infection). Cell type and time point are not known. The V and J genes are TRBV7-3 and TRBJ2-7, with D unresolved. The CDR3 loop is CASSLVANHEQYF. CDR3 in DNA: TGTGCCAGCAGCTTAGTGGCTAACCACGAGCAGTACTTC.